This T cell receptor (beta chain) was retrieved from a study of T cells in Graves' hyperthyroidism and ophthalmopathy. The source material, RNA transcripts, was used to amplify TCR beta CDR3 regions. During a first-round RT-PCR of the TCR CDR3, the HTBI primer set was used. A single record per CDR3 protein comes from TCRdb applying MiXCR to the multiplex PCR reads. The sample consists of roughly 560,000 distinct CDR3 sequences, under 15% of them appearing once. This CDR3 comprises 12 residues. Trimming took off 6 bases at V and 6 bases at J, with 12 bases between the two ends. The source is a woman in her 40s with Graves' ophthalmopathy. This chain joins TRBV12-3 or TRBV12-4 and TRBJ2-7; D not resolved. Specimen: blood. For the CDR3, the DNA is TGTGCCAGCAGCTTACCGTTCACCGAGCAGTACTTC. This encodes CASSLPFTEQYF.